The 28 T cell receptor beta chains given below trace back to one sample, sequenced in a study of cytomegalovirus exposure and HLA in healthy donors. The PCR used 60 Vbeta and 13 Jbeta primers. Profiled with immunoSEQ multiplex PCR; TCRdb holds only in-frame clones, not every one. The top ten clones hold roughly 23% of a sample with some 110,000 clones, roughly four fifths of them seen once. The sequenced material came from PBMCs. Source of these receptors: a man aged 30 to 45 in good health and CMV-seropositive.

This clone was seen a few times. The chain joins TRBV5-6 to TRBJ1-2; weak D call: TRBD1 (6 bases). This CDR3 has 13 amino acids. Germline V gene data show CDR1 as SGHDT and CDR2 as YYEEEE. The V end was cut by 3 bases, the J end by 4 bases, with 10 bases between. The CDR3 sequence: CASSSGQLYGYTF. CDR3 sequence (DNA): TGTGCCAGCAGCTCCGGACAGCTCTATGGCTACACCTTC.

This chain joins TRBV7-9 and TRBJ2-7; 8 bases agree with TRBD2. The ends lost 5 bases at V and 6 bases at J; junction bases unmatched: 12. The CDR3 runs 15 residues. Germline CDR1 and CDR2: SEHNR and FQNEAQ (reference sequence). The CDR3 nucleotides are TGTGCCAGCAGCCTCCTTCGGGGGGGGGAATCCGAGCAGTACTTC. It is translated as CASSLLRGGESEQYF.

The chain links TRBV5-1 to TRBJ2-7, with D possibly matching TRBD2 (5 bases). V lost 4 bases to trimming and J lost 6 bases, with 17 bases between them. The germline gives CDR1 SGHRS, CDR2 YFSETQ. The CDR3 covers 14 residues. CDR3 residues: CASSPSGLAREQYF. The CDR3 DNA follows: TGCGCCAGCAGCCCCTCGGGTCTAGCCCGCGAGCAGTACTTC.

The V call is TRBV19, the J call TRBJ1-1; D ambiguous. V was clipped by 0 bases and J by 7 bases, with 12 bases between them. The CDR3 runs to 14 residues. Germline V gives CDR1 LNHDA, CDR2 SQIVND (reference sequence). The CDR3 region is CASSIDRTGGEAFF. DNA for the CDR3: TGTGCCAGTAGTATAGACCGGACGGGAGGTGAAGCTTTCTTT.

The chain has TRBV11-2 and TRBJ2-3; tentatively, D is TRBD1 (6 bases). Trimming shortened V by 0 bases and J by 3 bases, and 7 bases separated the two germline ends. Germline V gene sequence: CDR1 SGHAT, CDR2 FQNNGV. The length of the CDR3 is 14 residues. Here the CDR3 DNA reads TGTGCCAGCAGCTTAGATACAGGGACAGATACGCAGTATTTT. Its protein product is CASSLDTGTDTQYF.

This clone was seen only once. The same CDR3 arises from other DNA sequences in this sample as well. The V call is TRBV5-1, the J call TRBJ2-5, with a possible D match to TRBD1 (6 bases). This CDR3 is 14 amino acids long. V shed 0 bases and J shed 2 bases, with 8 bases lying between them. Germline CDR1 is SGHRS and CDR2 is YFSETQ. The CDR3 coding sequence is TGCGCCAGCAGCTTGGCGGGGACACAAGAGACCCAGTACTTC. Its protein product is CASSLAGTQETQYF.

The chain uses TRBV2 and TRBJ2-1; D may be TRBD2 (5 bases). This CDR3 contains 12 residues. V lost 6 bases and J lost 3, with 6 bases in between. Germline V gives CDR1 SNHLY, CDR2 FYNNEI. The CDR3 sequence is CASRTNYNEQFF. The CDR3 DNA sequence: TGTGCCAGCAGGACTAACTACAATGAGCAGTTCTTC.

This chain connects TRBV12-5 to TRBJ2-5; a possible D gene is TRBD2 (7 bases). The CDR3 length is 14 residues. CDR1 and CDR2 (germline): LGHNT, FRNRAP. The germline V and J ends were trimmed by 7 bases and 3 bases, with 15 bases remaining between them. CDR3 amino acids: CASAWGGGEETQYF. For the CDR3, the DNA is TGTGCTAGTGCCTGGGGCGGGGGCGAAGAGACCCAGTACTTC. Full variable domain (outside the CDR3, taken from reference TRBV12-5 and TRBJ2-5): DARVTQTPRHKVTEMGQEVTMRCQPILGHNTVFWYRQTMMQGLELLAYFRNRAPLDDSGMPKDRFSAEMPDATLATLKIQPSEPRDSAVYFCASAWGGGEETQYFGPGTRLLVL.

This chain joins TRBV6-5 and TRBJ1-2, with D tentatively TRBD1 (5 bases). In germline, CDR1 is MNHEY, CDR2 SVGAGI. Between the trimmed V and J ends, which lost 4 bases and 2 bases, there was a span of 11 bases. CDR3 length equals 14 residues. The CDR3 DNA reads TGTGCCAGCAGTTGGGGGAGGGGCAACTATGGCTACACCTTC. Translated, it gives CASSWGRGNYGYTF.

The V gene is TRBV6-5, the J gene TRBJ1-2; perhaps TRBD1 as D (6 bases). The V and J ends lost 6 bases and 7 bases respectively, with 21 bases between them. The CDR3 has 15 residues. Germline V lookup: CDR1 MNHEY, CDR2 SVGAGI. The CDR3 DNA sequence: TGTGCCAGCAGATACCTGGACAGCGGATGGAGTGGCTACACCTTC. Translating gives CASRYLDSGWSGYTF.

The V gene is TRBV5-1, the J gene TRBJ1-1; perhaps TRBD1 as D (6 bases). Germline CDR1 is SGHRS and CDR2 is YFSETQ. The CDR3 runs 15 residues. The V end was cut by 3 bases, the J end by 0 bases, with 12 bases between. The chain's CDR3 is CASSYSDRMNTEAFF. CDR3 DNA sequence: TGCGCCAGCAGCTACTCGGACAGAATGAACACTGAAGCTTTCTTT.

The J gene is TRBJ2-7, the V gene TRBV15; D not certain. Looked up from germline, CDR1 is LNHNV and CDR2 is YYDKDF (reference sequence). This CDR3 spans 14 amino acids. The V and J ends lost 0 bases and 3 bases respectively, with 9 bases between them. The CDR3: CATSRELKLYEQYF. CDR3 in DNA: TGTGCCACCAGCAGAGAACTCAAGCTCTACGAGCAGTACTTC.

The chain employs TRBV10-1 and TRBJ1-1, with unresolved D. V was cut by 2 bases and J by 7 bases, with 11 bases left in between. Germline V gene sequence: CDR1 WNHNN, CDR2 SYGVQD (reference sequence). The CDR3 sequence is 13 residues long. This CDR3 is CASSESVLDEAFF. CDR3 sequence (DNA): TGCGCCAGCAGTGAGAGCGTTCTGGATGAAGCTTTCTTT.

V is TRBV7-9 and J is TRBJ2-5; TRBD1 is a possible D gene (6 bases). Judging by the DNA end, TRBJ2-7 fits better; the J call may be wrong. CDR1 and CDR2 (germline): SEHNR, FQNEAQ (reference sequence). CDR3 length: 14 amino acids. The CDR3, as DNA: TGTGCCAGCAGCTTGGTGGGGGCTTCCTACGAGCAGTACTTC. Translation: CASSLVGASYEQYF.

This chain connects TRBV2 to TRBJ2-3; 7 nucleotides align to TRBD1. V shed 8 bases, J shed 3 bases, and the junction held 8 bases outside the gene matches. This CDR3 has 14 residues. Looked up from germline, CDR1 is SNHLY and CDR2 is FYNNEI. Written as DNA, the CDR3 is TGTGCCAGCTTGACAGGGATGAGAACAGATACGCAGTATTTT. Its protein is CASLTGMRTDTQYF.

The chain combines TRBV14 with TRBJ1-2; D not resolved. The germline gives CDR1 SGHDN, CDR2 FVKESK. The V and J ends lost 3 bases and 4 bases respectively, with 9 bases between them. The CDR3 is 13 amino acids. CDR3 DNA: TGTGCCAGCAGCCAGCCATCACTCTATGGCTACACCTTC. Translating gives CASSQPSLYGYTF. Based on the CDR3 plus reference TRBV14 and TRBJ1-2, the full variable domain is EAGVTQFPSHSVIEKGQTVTLRCDPISGHDNLYWYRRVMGKEIKFLLHFVKESKQDESGMPNNRFLAERTGGTYSTLKVQPAELEDSGVYFCASSQPSLYGYTFGSGTRLTVV.

The chain employs TRBV4-1 and TRBJ1-2; possible D gene TRBD1, 5 bases. Germline assignment: CDR1 MGHRA and CDR2 YSYEKL. This CDR3 region has 15 residues. Trimming stripped 1 base from V and 8 bases from J, with 17 bases between. CDR3 coding DNA: TGCGCCAGCAGCCAAGTTCGGGGGAATCGGCGAGGCTACACCTTC. This codes for CASSQVRGNRRGYTF.

J is TRBJ2-1 and V is TRBV2; D is perhaps TRBD2 (7 bases). This CDR3 has 14 residues. V lost 1 base and J lost 6, with 10 bases in between. CDR1 is SNHLY, CDR2 FYNNEI, per germline. In DNA, the CDR3 is TGTGCCAGCAGTGAAGGTGGGGGGGCCAATGAGCAGTTCTTC. Its protein product is CASSEGGGANEQFF. Filled out from reference TRBV2 and TRBJ2-1, the complete variable domain reads EPEVTQTPSHQVTQMGQEVILRCVPISNHLYFYWYRQILGQKVEFLVSFYNNEISEKSEIFDDQFSVERPDGSNFTLKIRSTKLEDSAMYFCASSEGGGANEQFFGPGTRLTVL.

This chain connects TRBV6-6 to TRBJ1-1; TRBD1 matches 8 bases. The CDR3 extends over 14 amino acids. V lost 6 bases, J lost 3 bases, and 6 bases stayed unmatched. Germline assignment: CDR1 MNHNY and CDR2 SVGAGI (reference sequence). CDR3 loop: CASRDRGYYTEAFF. CDR3 sequence (DNA): TGTGCCAGCAGAGACAGGGGATACTACACTGAAGCTTTCTTT.

This clone came up many times. The J gene is TRBJ2-7, the V gene TRBV2; 7 nucleotides line up with TRBD1. The length of the CDR3 is 12 residues. The J segment lost 6 bases and the V segment lost 5 bases, leaving 4 bases of the junction unmatched. Germline V CDR1 and CDR2: SNHLY, FYNNEI. DNA for the CDR3: TGTGCCAGCAGTATGACAGGGACCGAGCAGTACGTC. Translation: CASSMTGTEQYV.

The chain uses TRBV6-1 and TRBJ1-1; 9 nucleotides agree with TRBD1. CDR1 and CDR2 from the germline V gene are MNHNS and SASEGT. The CDR3 is 13 residues long. J lost 9 bases, V lost 3 bases, and 5 bases had no gene match. CDR3: CASSETGGGKAFF. In DNA form, the CDR3 reads TGTGCCAGCAGTGAGACAGGGGGTGGGAAAGCTTTCTTT.

The chain has TRBV29-1 and TRBJ2-1; 7 bases line up with TRBD2. From germline, CDR1 is SQVTM and CDR2 ANQGSEA. The V segment lost 5 bases and the J segment 3 bases; nucleotides outside the gene matches: 10. CDR3 length: 15 amino acids. The CDR3 DNA reads TGCAGCGTTTCGAGACTAGCCGGGGGCTACAATGAGCAGTTCTTC. It codes for CSVSRLAGGYNEQFF.

The rearrangement uses TRBV6-6 and TRBJ2-5, with 10 bases that match TRBD1. V lost 7 bases to trimming and J lost 4 bases; unmatched junction nucleotides: 6. Germline CDR1 is MNHNY and CDR2 is SVGAGI (reference sequence). CDR3 length: 14 residues. The CDR3 DNA sequence: TGTGCCAGCACTAACCGGGACAGGGGAGAGACCCAGTACTTC. Amino acids: CASTNRDRGETQYF.

The rearrangement joins TRBV10-3 to TRBJ2-3, with 9 nucleotides matching TRBD2. With V trimmed by 11 bases and J by 4 bases, 7 bases remained unmatched. CDR1 and CDR2 from the germline V gene are ENHRY and SYGVKD. The CDR3 consists of 13 residues. The CDR3 sequence is CASGTSRPDTQYF. CDR3 nucleotide sequence: TGTGCCTCTGGGACTAGCCGGCCAGATACGCAGTATTTT.

The chain links TRBV30 to TRBJ1-2; 7 positions agree with TRBD1. The CDR3 is 16 residues long. Germline assignment: CDR1 GTSNPN and CDR2 SVGIG (reference sequence). The ends lost 5 bases at V and 5 bases at J; junction bases unmatched: 17. The CDR3 DNA reads as TGTGCCTGGGATAGGGAGAGGGGGCCGCCGAAGTATGGCTACACCTTC. It encodes CAWDRERGPPKYGYTF.

The rearrangement links TRBV18 to TRBJ1-4; D is unresolved. The CDR3 sequence is 13 residues long. Germline V gene data show CDR1 as KGHSH and CDR2 as LQKENI. The V end was cut by 3 bases, the J end by 7 bases, with 9 bases between. The CDR3 DNA follows: TGTGCCAGCTCACCGAATTACAGTGAAAAACTGTTTTTT. Its translation: CASSPNYSEKLFF.

This chain connects TRBV6-5 to TRBJ1-2; no clear D gene. The CDR3 runs to 13 residues. CDR1 is MNHEY and CDR2 is SVGAGI in the germline V gene. Trimming left V 4 bases short and J 3 bases short, with 9 bases between. The CDR3 protein is CASSFATYYGYTF. CDR3 coding DNA: TGTGCCAGCAGTTTCGCGACTTACTATGGCTACACCTTC.

The chain links TRBV6-1 to TRBJ2-7; D possibly corresponds to TRBD1 (6 bases). The CDR3 sequence is 14 residues long. Germline lookup yields CDR1 MNHNS and CDR2 SASEGT. CDR3 nucleotide sequence: TGTGCCGGCAGTGATTCGGGCTTAGGGGACAAGCAGTACGTC. Amino acids: CAGSDSGLGDKQYV.